This T cell receptor beta chain was observed in a study of cytomegalovirus exposure and HLA in healthy donors. The PCR was carried out with 60 Vbeta primers and 13 Jbeta primers. Profiling relied on immunoSEQ multiplex PCR, and the TCRdb table lists in-frame clones only, not all of them. The top ten hold over 6% of the sample, which has 140,000 to 150,000 clones, about 75% seen once. This clone was counted a few times. Its target is not known. Study findings and constraints: In a later analysis, several top co-occurrence clusters appeared linked to parvovirus B19, influenza, CMV and Epstein-Barr virus.

The V end was cut by 2 bases, the J end by 6 bases, with 13 bases between. The germline gives CDR1 MNHEY, CDR2 SMNVEV (reference sequence). This CDR3 is built from 14 residues. The specimen sequenced was PBMCs. The chain recombines TRBV27 with TRBJ1-1; D gene ambiguous. The source is a man aged 25-45 years in good health and CMV-seronegative. The CDR3 coding sequence is TGTGCCAGCAGTTTAAACATGGGAGGCGCTGAAGCTTTCTTT. Amino acids: CASSLNMGGAEAFF.